This T cell receptor (delta chain) was sequenced in a study of Vδ1+ human thymocytes. Study results and caveats: Despite high sort purity, 20% to 25% of thymic T cell receptor delta sequences were Vdelta2. In the thymus, TRG and TRD repertoires looked highly polyclonal with Gaussian CDR3 lengths.

After alphabeta T cell depletion, CD3+ Vdelta1+ Vdelta2- thymocytes were sorted. This CDR3 is built from 19 residues. Germline V CDR1 and CDR2: TSWWSYY, QGS. Trimming stripped 5 bases from V and 0 bases from J, with 25 bases between. RNA was extracted from the cells and then reverse transcribed. The CDR3 regions were amplified by multiplex PCR from V-gene primers to a constant-region primer. TCRdb fed the multiplex PCR reads into CATT to redo clone calling. This table has 50,000 to 60,000 delta-chain clones, roughly 15% appearing once. There are a few counts of this clone. Its antigen is as yet unknown.

This TCR came from a girl younger than two who had congenital heart surgery. The material sequenced was Vdelta1+ gamma-delta thymocytes from the thymus. The subset denotes: FACS-sorted CD3+ TCRalphabeta- TCRVdelta1+ TCRVdelta2- thymocytes. The chain recombines TRDV1 with TRDJ1; D ambiguous. CDR3 in DNA: TGTGCTCTTGGGCCCCTTTTGAGACCCCTGACAAGGTACACCGATAAACTCATCTTT. Translation: CALGPLLRPLTRYTDKLIF.